These 25 T cell receptor beta chains originate from one sample sequenced in a study of regulatory T cells in long-lasting Graves disease. The time point: newly diagnosed GD, antithyroid drugs for less than 3 months. Preparation of the TCR library used RNA extracted from PBMCs. Combining iRepertoire HTBI primers with Arm-PCR of CDR3 regions, the authors built TCR beta libraries. From the multiplex PCR reads, TCRdb called clonotypes with MiXCR, one entry per CDR3 protein. The profile shows about 200,000 distinct CDR3 sequences, around 19% of them singletons. Here the sequenced sample was peripheral blood mononuclear cells (PBMCs), taken at new diagnosis, from a patient treated with antithyroid drugs. The receptors here all came from a female donor with Graves disease.

Concerning this clonotype: A much larger clone lies a single base off, so this may be a read error. The CDR3 region is CASSGRLGNEQFF. The CDR3 DNA sequence: TGTGCCAGCAGCGGCCGACTAGGGAATGAGCAGTTCTTC. The rearrangement joins TRBV2 to TRBJ2-1; D might be TRBD2 (6 bases). V was cut by 6 bases and J by 7 bases, with 13 bases left in between. The CDR3 has 13 residues. Looked up from germline, CDR1 is SNHLY and CDR2 is FYNNEI.

The chain has TRBV30 and TRBJ2-6; no clear D gene. Per germline, CDR1 GTSNPN and CDR2 SVGIG (reference sequence). The CDR3 length is 15 residues. The V end lost 0 bases, the J end lost 1 base, and 7 bases lay between the germline ends. This CDR3 reads CAWSVLGSGANVLTF. The CDR3 DNA reads TGTGCCTGGAGTGTACTGGGGTCTGGGGCCAACGTCCTGACTTTC.

V is TRBV28 and J is TRBJ2-5; 8 nucleotides agree with TRBD1. CDR1 and CDR2 (germline): MDHEN, SYDVKM. This CDR3 is built from 20 residues. J was trimmed by 2 bases and V by 3 bases; bases with no gene match: 20. CDR3 sequence (DNA): TGTGCCAGCAGTTTCTTTCCGGTTGGGGGACACGACAGGGGACAAGAGACCCAGTACTTC. Residues: CASSFFPVGGHDRGQETQYF.

Regarding this clonotype: A much larger clone is a single base away; this may be a read error. The chain uses TRBV12-3 or TRBV12-4 and TRBJ2-5, with 7 bases that match TRBD1. Germline trimming cut 2 bases from V and 3 bases from J; bases unmatched to any gene: 0. There are 13 residues in the CDR3. As DNA, the CDR3 is TGTGCCAGCAGTTTAACAGGGGAAGAGACCCAGTACTTC. This gives the protein CASSLTGEETQYF.

CDR3 residues: CASSHLRSEEKLFF. The CDR3 nucleotides are TGTGCCAGCAGCCACCTACGTTCGGAAGAAAAACTGTTTTTT. The chain employs TRBV14 and TRBJ1-4; the D is unclear. V shed 3 bases and J shed 8 bases, with 13 bases lying between them. Germline V lookup: CDR1 SGHDN, CDR2 FVKESK. This CDR3 comprises 14 residues.

In this sample, this clonotype turned up a few times. The rearrangement uses TRBV9 and TRBJ2-2, with TRBD2 matching over 13 bases. Germline V CDR1 and CDR2: SGDLS, YYNGEE. The CDR3 extends over 18 amino acids. The J segment lost 1 base and the V segment lost 0 bases, leaving 3 bases of the junction unmatched. CDR3 bases: TGTGCCAGCAGCGTAGAGGGGACTAGCGGGGTGAACACCGGGGAGCTGTTTTTT. Its protein is CASSVEGTSGVNTGELFF. Together with reference TRBV9 and TRBJ2-2, the CDR3 gives the full variable domain: DSGVTQTPKHLITATGQRVTLRCSPRSGDLSVYWYQQSLDQGLQFLIQYYNGEERAKGNILERFSAQQFPDLHSELNLSSLELGDSALYFCASSVEGTSGVNTGELFFGEGSRLTVL.

This clonotype showed up many times. This chain uses TRBV20-1 with TRBJ1-2, with 7 bases lining up with TRBD1. J lost 4 bases, V lost 6 bases, and 5 bases had no gene match. From germline, CDR1 is DFQATT and CDR2 SNEGSKA (reference sequence). This CDR3 has 12 residues. CDR3 bases: TGCAGTGCGGGGGACAGCTCCTATGGCTACACCTTC. It codes for CSAGDSSYGYTF.

Points on this clonotype: This probably arose from a read error, given a far larger clone one base away. V usage is TRBV11-2 and J usage is TRBJ2-7; 10 bases are shared with TRBD2. The CDR3 is made up of 16 amino acids. CDR1 and CDR2 (germline): SGHAT, FQNNGV. In DNA form, the CDR3 reads TGTGCCAGCAGCCCACCCCGGACTAGCGGAACCTACGGGCAGTACTTC. It yields the protein CASSPPRTSGTYGQYF.

This clonotype came up many times. The CDR3 nucleotides read TGTGCCACCGAGCGGCCCCCTAGCACAGATACGCAGTATTTT. The encoded protein is CATERPPSTDTQYF. The rearrangement uses TRBV6-2 or TRBV6-3 and TRBJ2-3, with D possibly matching TRBD2 (5 bases). Trimming shortened V by 10 bases and J by 0 bases, and 14 bases separated the two germline ends. This CDR3 is built from 14 residues. Germline V lookup: CDR1 MNHEY, CDR2 SVGEGT.

This clonotype was picked up many times. The V gene is TRBV2, the J gene TRBJ1-5, with D possibly TRBD1 on 6 matching bases. CDR1 and CDR2 (germline): SNHLY, FYNNEI. The CDR3 is 15 amino acids. Trimming cost V 6 bases and J 3 bases, with 15 bases left between them. The CDR3 bases are TGTGCCAGCAGAACATCCGGGGGGCCCAATCAGCCCCAGCATTTT. Translated, it gives CASRTSGGPNQPQHF.

The chain recombines TRBV5-4 with TRBJ2-1, with D possibly TRBD1 on 5 matching bases. There are 13 residues in the CDR3. From germline, CDR1 is SGHNT and CDR2 YYREEE (reference sequence). The V and J ends lost 3 bases and 6 bases respectively, with 10 bases between them. In nucleotides, the CDR3 is TGTGCCAGCAGCTGGGGCAGGCCCAATGAGCAGTTCTTC. This gives the protein CASSWGRPNEQFF.

This clonotype was seen many times. The chain carries TRBV20-1 and TRBJ2-6; 8 bases align to TRBD1. Germline V lookup: CDR1 DFQATT, CDR2 SNEGSKA (reference sequence). The CDR3 runs 17 residues. The junction had 9 bases not matched to a gene; V was cut back by 5 bases and J by 0 bases. The CDR3, as DNA: TGCAGTGCTCCGTTGACAGGGGTTCCCTCTGGGGCCAACGTCCTGACTTTC. It encodes CSAPLTGVPSGANVLTF.

Many counts were recorded for this clonotype. The CDR3 is CASSLSGRDEQFF. Written as DNA, the CDR3 is TGTGCCAGCAGCCTTAGCGGGAGGGATGAGCAGTTCTTC. V is TRBV7-3 and J is TRBJ2-1, with 11 nucleotides matching TRBD2. Germline loops: CDR1 SGHTA, CDR2 FQGTGA. V shed 5 bases and J 8 bases; nucleotides not matched to a gene: 2. There are 13 residues in the CDR3.

A remark on this clonotype: This probably arose from a read error, given a far larger clone one base away. V usage is TRBV11-2 and J usage is TRBJ2-1, with D possibly TRBD2 on 6 matching bases. Germline V lookup: CDR1 SGHAT, CDR2 FQNNGV. This CDR3 is built from 14 residues. Written as DNA, the CDR3 is TGTGACAGCAGTGAATTGCGGGGCTACAATGAGCAGTTCTTC. It yields the protein CDSSELRGYNEQFF.

This clonotype was recorded at least ten times. The chain is built from TRBV6-1 and TRBJ2-7; D may correspond to TRBD1 or TRBD2 (5 bases each). The germline CDR1 and CDR2 sequences are MNHNS and SASEGT. This CDR3 spans 17 amino acids. The V and J ends lost 7 bases and 6 bases respectively, with 28 bases between them. CDR3 nucleotide sequence: TGTGCCAGCAAGGGACGCTACGGGGCTCCCACTCGTCCCGAGCAGTACTTC. This translates into CASKGRYGAPTRPEQYF.

This clonotype was recorded many times. V and J are TRBV5-1 and TRBJ2-2; D possibly corresponds to TRBD1 (7 bases). CDR3 length: 16 amino acids. Trimming stripped 1 base from V and 0 bases from J, with 10 bases between. Germline-derived CDR1 and CDR2 are SGHRS and YFSETQ. The CDR3 DNA reads as TGCGCCAGCAGCTTGCAGGGGGGTACGAACACCGGGGAGCTGTTTTTT. It encodes CASSLQGGTNTGELFF.

Many counts were recorded for this clonotype. The chain links TRBV20-1 to TRBJ2-1; TRBD2 agrees at 9 bases. The CDR3 length is 17 residues. V shed 0 bases, J shed 1 base, and the junction held 7 bases outside the gene matches. Germline-derived CDR1 and CDR2 are DFQATT and SNEGSKA (reference sequence). CDR3 protein: CSARDGGREGSYNEQFF. The CDR3 DNA reads as TGCAGTGCTAGAGATGGAGGGCGGGAGGGTTCCTACAATGAGCAGTTCTTC.

The chain is built from TRBV19 and TRBJ2-6; D is possibly TRBD1 (5 bases). The CDR3 contains 17 residues. Germline CDR1 is LNHDA and CDR2 is SQIVND (reference sequence). The V and J ends lost 5 bases and 0 bases respectively, with 14 bases between them. CDR3 DNA sequence: TGTGCCAGTAGTTTCAGGGTTTTCAGCTCTGGGGCCAACGTCCTGACTTTC. It yields the protein CASSFRVFSSGANVLTF.

The chain employs TRBV12-3 or TRBV12-4 and TRBJ1-3; D uncertain. V dropped 2 bases and J dropped 2 bases, with 10 bases sitting between them. The CDR3 is 15 residues long. The CDR3 DNA is TGTGCCAGCAGTTTACTCTCGGGGACTGGAAACACCATATATTTT. This encodes CASSLLSGTGNTIYF.

At least ten counts were recorded for this clonotype. The V and J genes are TRBV25-1 and TRBJ2-1, with TRBD2 matching 12 bases. Germline V gene sequence: CDR1 MGHDK, CDR2 SYGVNS. The junction had 19 bases not matched to a gene; V was cut back by 4 bases and J by 6 bases. The CDR3 has 20 amino acids. CDR3 in amino acids: CASSATPGTETSGSANEQFF. The DNA of the CDR3 is TGTGCCAGCAGTGCTACCCCCGGGACAGAGACTAGCGGGAGCGCCAATGAGCAGTTCTTC. Drawing the rest from reference TRBV25-1 and TRBJ2-1, the complete variable domain is EADIYQTPRYLVIGTGKKITLECSQTMGHDKMYWYQQDPGMELHLIHYSYGVNSTEKGDLSSESTVSRIRTEHFPLTLESARPSHTSQYLCASSATPGTETSGSANEQFFGPGTRLTVL.

This clonotype was found many times. The rearrangement links TRBV2 to TRBJ1-5; 7 bases fit TRBD1. The CDR3 has 15 residues. The V gene end was trimmed by 5 bases and the J gene end by 0 bases; junction bases not matched to a gene: 4. Looked up from germline, CDR1 is SNHLY and CDR2 is FYNNEI. The CDR3, as DNA: TGTGCCAGCAGTCAGGGGGATTATAGCAATCAGCCCCAGCATTTT. Protein: CASSQGDYSNQPQHF.

Turning to this clonotype: This likely stems from a read error, as it lies one base from a far larger clone. The chain is built from TRBV3-1 and TRBJ2-5; 7 nucleotides align to TRBD2. The J call may be faulty, since TRBJ2-1 better matches the DNA end. Per the germline V gene, CDR1 is LGHDT and CDR2 is YNNKEL (reference sequence). The CDR3 extends over 13 amino acids. CDR3 DNA sequence: TGTGCCAGCAGCCAAGGGGCGGGAGTTCAGCAGTTCTTC. The encoded protein is CASSQGAGVQQFF.

Worth noting for this clonotype: This sequence may be a read error, since a much larger clone differs from it by one base. V usage is TRBV5-1 and J usage is TRBJ2-3; unclear D gene. Germline-derived CDR1 and CDR2 are SGHRS and YFSETQ. The CDR3 totals 12 residues. Trimming stripped 2 bases from V and 8 bases from J, with 9 bases between. The CDR3 DNA is TGCGCCAGCAGCTTTACAGCCGGTACGCAGTATTTT. Amino acid sequence: CASSFTAGTQYF.

This clonotype was seen ten or more times. CDR3 nucleotide sequence: TGTGCCAGTACCCCGGCGACAGGGATTGATACGCAGTATTTT. Residues: CASTPATGIDTQYF. The rearrangement links TRBV19 to TRBJ2-3; 7 bases agree with TRBD1. V lost 7 bases, J lost 6 bases, and 10 bases stayed unmatched. The germline V gene has CDR1 LNHDA and CDR2 SQIVND (reference sequence). The CDR3 sequence is 14 residues long.

This clonotype was seen many times. CDR3 protein: CASSQGLAAGQSTDTQYF. DNA of the CDR3: TGTGCCAGCAGCCAGGGACTAGCGGCTGGCCAGAGCACAGATACGCAGTATTTT. This chain uses TRBV3-1 with TRBJ2-3, with 11 bases that match TRBD2. The CDR3 runs to 18 residues. Germline V CDR1 and CDR2: LGHDT, YNNKEL (reference sequence). After removal of 3 bases from V and 0 bases from J, the junction contained 8 bases not matched to a gene.